These 30 T cell receptor beta chains originate from one sample sequenced in a study of blood T cell repertoires in COVID-19. The table came from immunoSEQ multiplex PCR; TCRdb's copy has only in-frame clones and leaves some out. Of around 110,000 clones in the sample, roughly nine tenths were seen once. The sample consisted of peripheral blood. The receptors shown here come from a human donor with active COVID-19. The donor label of this sample is uncertain.

The chain couples TRBV18 to TRBJ2-2; 9 positions match TRBD1. Germline CDR1 and CDR2: KGHSH and LQKENI. The CDR3 has 16 amino acids. With 5 bases clipped from V and 6 bases from J, the junction kept 10 bases outside the gene matches. This CDR3 is CASSTTGGDRAGELFF. The CDR3 nucleotides are TGTGCCAGCTCAACTACCGGCGGGGACAGGGCCGGGGAGCTGTTTTTT.

This clone is a singleton in its sample. The chain recombines TRBV19 with TRBJ1-5; 9 bases map to TRBD1. Looked up from germline, CDR1 is LNHDA and CDR2 is SQIVND (reference sequence). The V segment lost 6 bases and the J segment 1 base; nucleotides outside the gene matches: 7. This CDR3 contains 16 residues. The CDR3 here is CASRTTGGGSNQPQHF. The CDR3, as DNA: TGTGCCAGTAGGACGACAGGGGGTGGAAGCAATCAGCCCCAGCATTTT.

The rearrangement links TRBV4-2 to TRBJ1-2, with D possibly being TRBD1 (5 bases). V was cut by 1 base and J by 8 bases, with 17 bases left in between. Per the germline V gene, CDR1 is LGHNA and CDR2 is YNFKEQ. This CDR3 has 15 residues. Written as DNA, the CDR3 is TGTGCCAGCAGCCAAGTGGAAGGAGGGACCGGGGGCTACACCTTC. It yields the protein CASSQVEGGTGGYTF.

This sequence joins TRBV6-2 or TRBV6-3 and TRBJ2-7; 14 bases are a match to TRBD2. Per the germline V gene, CDR1 is MNHEY and CDR2 is SVGEGT. The CDR3 sequence is 14 residues long. The J segment lost 6 bases and the V segment lost 2 bases, leaving 0 bases of the junction unmatched. The CDR3 loop is CASSYGLAGGEQYF. For the CDR3, the DNA is TGTGCCAGCAGTTACGGACTAGCGGGGGGCGAGCAGTACTTC.

The CDR3 region has the DNA TGTGCCAGCAGCTTAATAGCACAGGGCGGTGAAAAACTGTTTTTT. Its translation is CASSLIAQGGEKLFF. The gene calls are TRBV11-2 and TRBJ1-4, with TRBD1 as a possible D gene (6 bases). This CDR3 is built from 15 residues. Per germline, CDR1 SGHAT and CDR2 FQNNGV. With 2 bases removed from V and 7 bases from J, the gap between germline ends came to 14 bases.

The chain links TRBV9 to TRBJ2-5; 8 nucleotides agree with TRBD2. Germline lookup yields CDR1 SGDLS and CDR2 YYNGEE. Trimming took 7 bases from V and 5 from J; bases not matched to a gene: 7. The CDR3 length is 13 residues. The CDR3 sequence is CASGSGGWETQYF. DNA for the CDR3: TGTGCCAGCGGGAGCGGGGGTTGGGAGACCCAGTACTTC.

The genes are TRBV30 and TRBJ1-2, with TRBD1 matching over 8 bases. V lost 5 bases, J lost 4 bases, and 6 bases stayed unmatched. Germline V gene sequence: CDR1 GTSNPN, CDR2 SVGIG (reference sequence). The CDR3 contains 13 residues. CDR3 residues: CAWWTGFGYGYTF. CDR3 DNA sequence: TGTGCCTGGTGGACAGGGTTTGGCTATGGCTACACCTTC.

The sample holds a few counts of this clone. The chain recombines TRBV4-3 with TRBJ1-2, with D unresolved. The CDR3 spans 13 residues. V lost 0 bases and J lost 5, with 7 bases in between. The V gene's germline CDR1 is LGHNA and CDR2 YSLEER. The CDR3 here is CASSQDTEYGYTF. In nucleotides, the CDR3 is TGCGCCAGCAGCCAAGATACGGAGTATGGCTACACCTTC.

The CDR3 region is CASSTAPGVSPQHF. The DNA for the CDR3 is TGTGCCAGTAGTACCGCCCCAGGGGTCTCGCCCCAGCATTTT. The genes are TRBV19 and TRBJ1-5; possibly TRBD1 for D (6 bases). Between the trimmed V and J ends, which lost 4 bases and 9 bases, there was a span of 16 bases. CDR1 and CDR2 (germline): LNHDA, SQIVND (reference sequence). This CDR3 is 14 amino acids long. Drawing the rest from reference TRBV19 and TRBJ1-5, the complete variable domain is DGGITQSPKYLFRKEGQNVTLSCEQNLNHDAMYWYRQDPGQGLRLIYYSQIVNDFQKGDIAEGYSVSREKKESFPLTVTSAQKNPTAFYLCASSTAPGVSPQHFGDGTRLSIL.

This rearrangement joins TRBV7-9 to TRBJ2-1, with D perhaps matching TRBD1 (6 bases). Trimming removed 10 bases from V and 7 bases from J, with 11 bases in between. The V gene's germline CDR1 is SEHNR and CDR2 FQNEAQ (reference sequence). This CDR3 is 11 amino acids long. CDR3 amino acids: CANLQGNEQFF. The CDR3 DNA sequence: TGTGCCAACCTCCAGGGGAATGAGCAGTTCTTC.

The rearrangement uses TRBV15 and TRBJ2-1, with TRBD2 matching 10 bases. Germline CDR1 is LNHNV and CDR2 is YYDKDF (reference sequence). The CDR3 is 15 amino acids. The J segment lost 5 bases and the V segment lost 1 base, leaving 2 bases of the junction unmatched. CDR3 amino acids: CATSRALAGDNEQFF. The CDR3 DNA is TGTGCCACCAGCAGAGCCCTAGCGGGAGACAATGAGCAGTTCTTC.

This clone was seen more than once but under ten times. CDR3 loop: CASSSRQGIAFF. The CDR3 nucleotides are TGTGCCAGCAGTTCACGACAGGGTATAGCTTTCTTT. The gene calls are TRBV28 and TRBJ1-1; 7 bases are a match to TRBD1. The CDR3 runs to 12 residues. CDR1 and CDR2 from the germline V gene are MDHEN and SYDVKM. Unmatched junction bases numbered 6, after V lost 4 bases and J lost 10 bases.

This clone was counted a single time. The chain joins TRBV20-1 to TRBJ2-3; TRBD2 might be the D (5 bases). Deletions cut 3 bases from V and 2 bases from J, with 21 bases between. This CDR3 region has 17 residues. The germline V gene has CDR1 DFQATT and CDR2 SNEGSKA (reference sequence). In DNA, the CDR3 is TGCAGTGCTAGTCGCATGGGCGGGCAACCGTTCACAGATACGCAGTATTTT. Its translation: CSASRMGGQPFTDTQYF.

The gene calls are TRBV25-1 and TRBJ1-3; 7 bases map to TRBD1. J lost 2 bases, V lost 3 bases, and 4 bases had no gene match. CDR1 and CDR2 (germline): MGHDK, SYGVNS. The CDR3 is made up of 15 amino acids. The DNA of the CDR3 is TGTGCCAGCAGTGACCTGACAGGGACTGGAAACACCATATATTTT. This encodes CASSDLTGTGNTIYF.

The V call is TRBV6-5, the J call TRBJ2-1; TRBD1 matches at 7 bases. CDR1 and CDR2 (germline): MNHEY, SVGAGI. Unmatched junction bases numbered 6, after V lost 4 bases and J lost 9 bases. The CDR3 is 13 amino acids. DNA of the CDR3: TGTGCCAGCAGTTCAGGACAGGCGGGTGAGCAGTTCTTC. It is translated as CASSSGQAGEQFF.

V and J are TRBV6-2 or TRBV6-3 and TRBJ2-2; TRBD2 might be the D (6 bases). The CDR3 contains 15 residues. V was cut by 3 bases and J by 0 bases, with 8 bases left in between. The V gene's germline CDR1 is MNHEY and CDR2 SVGEGT. The CDR3 DNA reads as TGTGCCAGCAGTTATGGCGGGACGAACACCGGGGAGCTGTTTTTT. Translating it yields CASSYGGTNTGELFF.

The chain joins TRBV19 to TRBJ1-2; D is uncertain. V was clipped by 7 bases and J by 0 bases, with 12 bases between them. Per germline, CDR1 LNHDA and CDR2 SQIVND (reference sequence). This CDR3 spans 14 amino acids. The DNA of the CDR3 is TGTGCCAGTAAACGCAGGCAAGCTAACTATGGCTACACCTTC. It encodes CASKRRQANYGYTF. Complete variable domain (other parts from reference TRBV19 and TRBJ1-2): DGGITQSPKYLFRKEGQNVTLSCEQNLNHDAMYWYRQDPGQGLRLIYYSQIVNDFQKGDIAEGYSVSREKKESFPLTVTSAQKNPTAFYLCASKRRQANYGYTFGSGTRLTVV.

The V call is TRBV2, the J call TRBJ1-2; 8 nucleotides align to TRBD1. Germline assignment: CDR1 SNHLY and CDR2 FYNNEI. Trimming removed 4 bases from V and 5 bases from J; junction bases left unmatched: 9. The CDR3 sequence is 15 residues long. CDR3 DNA sequence: TGTGCCAGCAGTGTCTTAGACGGACAGGGATATGGCTACACCTTC. Residues: CASSVLDGQGYGYTF.

The chain has TRBV19 and TRBJ2-7; 8 bases are shared with TRBD1. CDR3 size: 12 residues. The J segment lost 4 bases and the V segment lost 7 bases, leaving 3 bases of the junction unmatched. The germline gives CDR1 LNHDA, CDR2 SQIVND (reference sequence). As DNA, the CDR3 is TGTGCCAGTAAGTACAGGGGGTACGAGCAGTACTTC. It encodes CASKYRGYEQYF. The full variable domain, its missing parts supplied by reference TRBV19 and TRBJ2-7, is DGGITQSPKYLFRKEGQNVTLSCEQNLNHDAMYWYRQDPGQGLRLIYYSQIVNDFQKGDIAEGYSVSREKKESFPLTVTSAQKNPTAFYLCASKYRGYEQYFGPGTRLTVT.

The chain links TRBV21-1 to TRBJ2-4; whether TRBD1, the table's D call, matches the DNA was not checked. TRBV21-1 is labeled a pseudogene. The CDR3 contains 22 residues. CDR3 coding DNA: TGTGCCAGCAGCAAAGGGGTGGTTCCGGGACAGAGACTCACTCTAGCCAAAAACATTCAGTACTTC. Protein sequence: CASSKGVVPGQRLTLAKNIQYF.

V and J are TRBV7-2 and TRBJ2-3; 15 bases align to TRBD2. Unmatched junction bases numbered 6, after V lost 4 bases and J lost 4 bases. The CDR3 is 17 residues long. Germline V CDR1 and CDR2: SGHTA, FQGNSA. The CDR3 region has the DNA TGTGCCAGCAGCTCCGGACTAGCGGGGGGGCGGGCAGATACGCAGTATTTT. This codes for CASSSGLAGGRADTQYF.

This clone was counted a single time. The chain is built from TRBV19 and TRBJ1-6; perhaps TRBD1 as D (5 bases). The germline CDR1 and CDR2 sequences are LNHDA and SQIVND (reference sequence). The CDR3 sequence is 15 residues long. Trimming stripped 6 bases from V and 5 bases from J, with 14 bases between. CDR3 region: CASSRATQHNSPLHF. CDR3 DNA: TGTGCCAGTAGCAGGGCCACCCAACATAATTCACCCCTCCACTTT. The variable domain in full, with the rest retrieved from reference TRBV19 and TRBJ1-6, is DGGITQSPKYLFRKEGQNVTLSCEQNLNHDAMYWYRQDPGQGLRLIYYSQIVNDFQKGDIAEGYSVSREKKESFPLTVTSAQKNPTAFYLCASSRATQHNSPLHFGNGTRLTVT.

This clone was found a few times. This sequence joins TRBV7-9 and TRBJ2-7; TRBD1 is a possible D gene (5 bases). Germline V gene lookup returns CDR1 SEHNR and CDR2 FQNEAQ (reference sequence). The CDR3 runs 12 residues. Trimming cost V 2 bases and J 3 bases, with 5 bases left between them. CDR3 protein: CASSLQGYEQYF. Written as DNA, the CDR3 is TGTGCCAGCAGCTTACAGGGCTACGAGCAGTACTTC.

The CDR3 spells CAWRGDYPLGGYTF. The CDR3 coding sequence is TGTGCCTGGAGGGGGGACTACCCGTTGGGAGGCTACACCTTC. This rearrangement joins TRBV30 to TRBJ1-2; TRBD1 might be the D (5 bases). Germline V lookup: CDR1 GTSNPN, CDR2 SVGIG (reference sequence). This CDR3 comprises 14 residues. Trimming pared 3 bases from V and 8 bases from J, leaving 19 bases between.

The rearrangement links TRBV19 to TRBJ1-2; 10 bases agree with TRBD1. The CDR3 runs 16 residues. Per the germline V gene, CDR1 is LNHDA and CDR2 is SQIVND (reference sequence). V was pared by 5 bases and J by 7 bases, with 13 bases of the junction left unmatched. The CDR3 coding sequence is TGTGCCAGTAGTCCATGGTCCGGGACAGGGGACTCTGGCTACACCTTC. It yields the protein CASSPWSGTGDSGYTF.

The chain carries TRBV18 and TRBJ1-2, with D unresolved. The CDR3 contains 12 residues. Germline V gene sequence: CDR1 KGHSH, CDR2 LQKENI. Trimming removed 3 bases at V and 8 bases at J, with 10 bases between. CDR3 DNA: TGTGCCAGCTCACCGGTGCCCGCGGGCTACACCTTC. Its translation: CASSPVPAGYTF.

The chain joins TRBV5-1 to TRBJ1-1; D perhaps matches TRBD1 (6 bases). There are 15 residues in the CDR3. The germline V and J ends were trimmed by 6 bases and 3 bases, with 18 bases remaining between them. Germline V gene sequence: CDR1 SGHRS, CDR2 YFSETQ. This CDR3 reads CASTRGAAEDTEAFF. The CDR3 bases are TGCGCCAGCACCCGGGGGGCGGCCGAGGACACTGAAGCTTTCTTT. Using reference TRBV5-1 and TRBJ1-1 for the parts outside the CDR3, the full variable domain is KAGVTQTPRYLIKTRGQQVTLSCSPISGHRSVSWYQQTPGQGLQFLFEYFSETQRNKGNFPGRFSGRQFSNSRSEMNVSTLELGDSALYLCASTRGAAEDTEAFFGQGTRLTVV.

There are a few counts of this clone. This sequence joins TRBV7-9 and TRBJ1-3, with D tentatively TRBD1 (6 bases). The CDR3 loop spans 16 amino acids. Deletions cut 1 base from V and 3 bases from J, with 13 bases between. Germline V gene data show CDR1 as SEHNR and CDR2 as FQNEAQ (reference sequence). CDR3 sequence: CASSLDGRGNGNTIYF. CDR3 nucleotide sequence: TGTGCCAGCAGCTTAGACGGCAGGGGCAATGGAAACACCATATATTTT.

The chain joins TRBV6-6 to TRBJ2-1; 12 nucleotides agree with TRBD2. The germline CDR1 and CDR2 sequences are MNHNY and SVGAGI (reference sequence). The CDR3 runs 17 residues. Trimming cost V 5 bases and J 4 bases; bases outside gene matches: 9. DNA for the CDR3: TGTGCCAGCAGTCTCTCTAGCGGGGGGGTTCTATACAATGAGCAGTTCTTC. It specifies CASSLSSGGVLYNEQFF.

The chain links TRBV15 to TRBJ2-6, with TRBD2 matching over 7 bases. The J segment lost 2 bases and the V segment lost 3 bases, leaving 4 bases of the junction unmatched. CDR3 length equals 16 residues. Germline V lookup: CDR1 LNHNV, CDR2 YYDKDF (reference sequence). CDR3 sequence (DNA): TGTGCCACCAGCAGCGGTCGGGGGGCTGGGGCCAACGTCCTGACTTTC. It yields the protein CATSSGRGAGANVLTF.